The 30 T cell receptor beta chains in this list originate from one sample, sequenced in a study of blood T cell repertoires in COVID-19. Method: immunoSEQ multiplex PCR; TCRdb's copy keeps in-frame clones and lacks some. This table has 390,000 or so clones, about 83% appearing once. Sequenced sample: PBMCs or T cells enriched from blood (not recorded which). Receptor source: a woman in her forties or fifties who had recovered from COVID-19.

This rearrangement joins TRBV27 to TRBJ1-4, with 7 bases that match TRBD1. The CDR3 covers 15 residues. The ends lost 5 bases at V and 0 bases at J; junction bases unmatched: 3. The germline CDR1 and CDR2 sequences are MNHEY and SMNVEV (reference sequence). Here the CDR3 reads CASSARGATNEKLFF. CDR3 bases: TGTGCCAGCAGTGCCAGGGGGGCAACTAATGAAAAACTGTTTTTT.

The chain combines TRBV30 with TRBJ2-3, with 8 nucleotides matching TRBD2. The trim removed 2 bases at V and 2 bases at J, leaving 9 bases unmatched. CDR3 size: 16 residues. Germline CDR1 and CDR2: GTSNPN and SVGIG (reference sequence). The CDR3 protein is CAWSTKTSAYTDTQYF. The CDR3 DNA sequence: TGTGCCTGGAGTACGAAGACTAGCGCTTACACAGATACGCAGTATTTT.

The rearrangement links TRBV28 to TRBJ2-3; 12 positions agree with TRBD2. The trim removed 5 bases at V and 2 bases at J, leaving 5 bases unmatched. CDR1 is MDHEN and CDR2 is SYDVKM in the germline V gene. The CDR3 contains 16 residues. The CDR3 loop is CASSIGLAGLTDTQYF. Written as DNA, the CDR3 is TGTGCCAGCAGTATCGGACTAGCGGGACTCACAGATACGCAGTATTTT.

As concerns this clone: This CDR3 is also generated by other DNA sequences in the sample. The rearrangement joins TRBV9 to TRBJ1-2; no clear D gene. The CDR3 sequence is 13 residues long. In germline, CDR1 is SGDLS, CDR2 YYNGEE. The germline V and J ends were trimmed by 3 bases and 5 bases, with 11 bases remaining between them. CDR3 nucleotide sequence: TGTGCCAGCAGCGACCGGACGGGATATGGCTACACCTTC. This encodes CASSDRTGYGYTF.

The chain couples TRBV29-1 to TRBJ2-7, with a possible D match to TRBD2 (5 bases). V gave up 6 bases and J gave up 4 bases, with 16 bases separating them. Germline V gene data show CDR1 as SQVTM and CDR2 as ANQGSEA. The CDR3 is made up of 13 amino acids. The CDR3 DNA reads TGCAGCGTGAGAGAGGGAGTAATGTACGAGCAGTACTTC. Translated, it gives CSVREGVMYEQYF.

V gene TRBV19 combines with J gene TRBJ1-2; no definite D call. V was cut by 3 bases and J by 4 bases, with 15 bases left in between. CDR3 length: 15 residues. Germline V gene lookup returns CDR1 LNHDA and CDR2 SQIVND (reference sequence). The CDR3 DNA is TGTGCCAGTAGTATTAAATATATGGCTTTCTATGGCTACACCTTC. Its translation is CASSIKYMAFYGYTF.

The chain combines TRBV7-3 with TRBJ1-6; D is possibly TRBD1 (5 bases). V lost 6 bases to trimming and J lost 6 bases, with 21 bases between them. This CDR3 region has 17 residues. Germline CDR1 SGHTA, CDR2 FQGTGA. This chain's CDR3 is CASSTQPQGGGNSPLHF. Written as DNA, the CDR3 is TGTGCCAGCAGTACACAACCGCAGGGAGGAGGTAATTCACCCCTCCACTTT. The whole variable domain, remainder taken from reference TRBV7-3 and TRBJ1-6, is GAGVSQTPSNKVTEKGKYVELRCDPISGHTALYWYRQSLGQGPEFLIYFQGTGAADDSGLPNDRFFAVRPEGSVSTLKIQRTERGDSAVYLCASSTQPQGGGNSPLHFGNGTRLTVT.

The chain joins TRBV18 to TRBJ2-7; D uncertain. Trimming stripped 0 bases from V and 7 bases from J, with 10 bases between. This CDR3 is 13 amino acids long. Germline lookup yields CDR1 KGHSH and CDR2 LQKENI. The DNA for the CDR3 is TGTGCCAGCTCACCACCGGTAGTAATGGAGCAGTACTTC. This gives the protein CASSPPVVMEQYF.

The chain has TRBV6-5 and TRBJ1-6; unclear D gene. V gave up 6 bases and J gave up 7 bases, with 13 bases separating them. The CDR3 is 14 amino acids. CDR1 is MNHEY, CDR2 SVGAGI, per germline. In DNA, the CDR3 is TGTGCCAGCAGACGAAGCCTCCGCAATTCACCCCTCCACTTT. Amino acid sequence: CASRRSLRNSPLHF.

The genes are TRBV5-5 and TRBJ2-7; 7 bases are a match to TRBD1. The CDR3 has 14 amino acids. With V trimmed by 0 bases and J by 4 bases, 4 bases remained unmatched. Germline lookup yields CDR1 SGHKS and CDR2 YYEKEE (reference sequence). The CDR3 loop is CASSLGQGVYEQYF. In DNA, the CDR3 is TGTGCCAGCAGCTTGGGACAGGGTGTGTACGAGCAGTACTTC.

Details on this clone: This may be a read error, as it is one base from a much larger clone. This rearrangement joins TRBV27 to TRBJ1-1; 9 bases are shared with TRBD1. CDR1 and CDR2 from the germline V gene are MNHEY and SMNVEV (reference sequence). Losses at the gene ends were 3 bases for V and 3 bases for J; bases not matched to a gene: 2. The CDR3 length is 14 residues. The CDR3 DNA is TGTGCCAGCAGTTTCGGGGACAGGGACACTGAAGCTTTCTTT. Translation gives CASSFGDRDTEAFF.

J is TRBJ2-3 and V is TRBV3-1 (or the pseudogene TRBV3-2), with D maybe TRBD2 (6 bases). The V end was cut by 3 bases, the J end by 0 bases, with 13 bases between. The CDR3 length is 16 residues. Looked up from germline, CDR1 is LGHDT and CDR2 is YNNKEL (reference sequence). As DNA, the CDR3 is TGTGCCAGCAGCCAGCGGCGGGGATCTAGCACAGATACGCAGTATTTT. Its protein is CASSQRRGSSTDTQYF.

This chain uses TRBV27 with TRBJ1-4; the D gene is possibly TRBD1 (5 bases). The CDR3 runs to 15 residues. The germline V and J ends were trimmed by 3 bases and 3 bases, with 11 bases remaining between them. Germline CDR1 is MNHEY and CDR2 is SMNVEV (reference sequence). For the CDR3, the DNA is TGTGCCAGCAGTTTTGGGGCGGGGCCTAATGAAAAACTGTTTTTT. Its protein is CASSFGAGPNEKLFF.

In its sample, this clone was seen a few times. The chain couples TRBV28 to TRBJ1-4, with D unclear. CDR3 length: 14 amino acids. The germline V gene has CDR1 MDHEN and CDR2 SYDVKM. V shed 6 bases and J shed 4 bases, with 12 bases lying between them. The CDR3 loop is CASRDGSRNEKLFF. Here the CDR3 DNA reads TGTGCCAGCAGAGACGGGTCCCGTAATGAAAAACTGTTTTTT.

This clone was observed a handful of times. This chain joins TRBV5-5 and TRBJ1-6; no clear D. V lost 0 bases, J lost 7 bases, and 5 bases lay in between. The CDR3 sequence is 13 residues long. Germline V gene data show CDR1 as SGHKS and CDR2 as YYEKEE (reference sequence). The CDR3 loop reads CASSLGVNSPLHF. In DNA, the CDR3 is TGTGCCAGCAGCTTGGGTGTAAATTCACCCCTCCACTTT.

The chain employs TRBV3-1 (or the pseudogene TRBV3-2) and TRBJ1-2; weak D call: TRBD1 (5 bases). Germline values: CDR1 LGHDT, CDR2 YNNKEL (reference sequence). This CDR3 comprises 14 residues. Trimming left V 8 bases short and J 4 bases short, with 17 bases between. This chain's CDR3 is CASPPRGGVYGYTF. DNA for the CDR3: TGTGCCAGCCCACCCCGGGGGGGGGTCTATGGCTACACCTTC.

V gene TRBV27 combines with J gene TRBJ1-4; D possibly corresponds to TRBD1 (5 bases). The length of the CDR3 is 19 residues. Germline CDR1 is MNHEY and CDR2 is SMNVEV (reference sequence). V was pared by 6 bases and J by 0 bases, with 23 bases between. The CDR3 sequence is CASRPNRLYLRATNEKLFF. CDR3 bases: TGTGCCAGCAGGCCAAACAGGTTATACCTTCGAGCAACTAATGAAAAACTGTTTTTT.

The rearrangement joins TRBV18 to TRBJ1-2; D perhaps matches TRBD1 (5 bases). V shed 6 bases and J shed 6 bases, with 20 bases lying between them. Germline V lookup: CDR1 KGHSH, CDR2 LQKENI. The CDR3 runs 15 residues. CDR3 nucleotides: TGTGCCAGCTCTCGAAACATGGGGCAGGGTGATGGCTACACCTTC. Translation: CASSRNMGQGDGYTF. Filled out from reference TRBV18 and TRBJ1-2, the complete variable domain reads NAGVMQNPRHLVRRRGQEARLRCSPMKGHSHVYWYRQLPEEGLKFMVYLQKENIIDESGMPKERFSAEFPKEGPSILRIQQVVRGDSAAYFCASSRNMGQGDGYTFGSGTRLTVV.

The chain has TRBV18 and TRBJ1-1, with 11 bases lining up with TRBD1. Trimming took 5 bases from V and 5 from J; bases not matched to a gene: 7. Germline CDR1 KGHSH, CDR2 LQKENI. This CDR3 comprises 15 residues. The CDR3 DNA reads TGTGCCAGCTCAGCCACGGGACAGGGGGGGACTGAAGCTTTCTTT. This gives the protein CASSATGQGGTEAFF.

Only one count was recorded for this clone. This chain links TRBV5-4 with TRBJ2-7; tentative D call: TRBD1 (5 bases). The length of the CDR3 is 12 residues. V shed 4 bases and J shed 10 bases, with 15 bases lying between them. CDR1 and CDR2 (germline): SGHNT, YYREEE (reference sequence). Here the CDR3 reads CASSPDSRVQYF. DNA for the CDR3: TGTGCCAGCAGCCCCGACAGTCGTGTCCAGTACTTC.

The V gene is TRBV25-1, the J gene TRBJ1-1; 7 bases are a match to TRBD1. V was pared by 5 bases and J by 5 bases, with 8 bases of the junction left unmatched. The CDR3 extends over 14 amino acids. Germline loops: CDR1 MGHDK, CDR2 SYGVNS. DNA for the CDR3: TGTGCCAGCAGTTCCCCGACAGGGTTAACTGAAGCTTTCTTT. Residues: CASSSPTGLTEAFF. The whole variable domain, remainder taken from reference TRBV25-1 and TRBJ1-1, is EADIYQTPRYLVIGTGKKITLECSQTMGHDKMYWYQQDPGMELHLIHYSYGVNSTEKGDLSSESTVSRIRTEHFPLTLESARPSHTSQYLCASSSPTGLTEAFFGQGTRLTVV.

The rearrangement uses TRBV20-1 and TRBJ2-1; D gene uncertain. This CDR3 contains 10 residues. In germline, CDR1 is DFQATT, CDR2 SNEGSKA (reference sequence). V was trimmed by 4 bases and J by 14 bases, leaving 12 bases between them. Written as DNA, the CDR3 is TGCAGTGCTATGACCCAGGTCGAGTTCTTC. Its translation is CSAMTQVEFF.

In nucleotides, the CDR3 is TGTGCCAGCAGCCAACTTGCGCGGGGGGACGGGAATGAAAAACTGTTTTTT. As protein: CASSQLARGDGNEKLFF. The rearrangement uses TRBV4-2 and TRBJ1-4, with a tentative D call TRBD1 (5 bases). Germline lookup yields CDR1 LGHNA and CDR2 YNFKEQ. The V end was cut by 2 bases, the J end by 5 bases, with 18 bases between. The CDR3 extends over 17 amino acids.

The CDR3 DNA reads as TGTGCCAGCAGCTGGGGGACAGGGTTTGAAAAACTGTTTTTT. Protein product: CASSWGTGFEKLFF. The chain links TRBV9 to TRBJ1-4; 9 bases match TRBD1. This CDR3 region has 14 residues. V was pared by 4 bases and J by 7 bases, with 5 bases of the junction left unmatched. CDR1 is SGDLS, CDR2 YYNGEE, per germline.

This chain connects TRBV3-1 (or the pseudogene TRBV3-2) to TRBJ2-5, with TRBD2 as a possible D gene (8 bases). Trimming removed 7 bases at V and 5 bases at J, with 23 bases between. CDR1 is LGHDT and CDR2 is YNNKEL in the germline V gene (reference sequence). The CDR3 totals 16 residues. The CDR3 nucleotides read TGTGCCAGCACCACTTCCGGGAGGGGGCGAGGGGAGACCCAGTACTTC. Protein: CASTTSGRGRGETQYF.

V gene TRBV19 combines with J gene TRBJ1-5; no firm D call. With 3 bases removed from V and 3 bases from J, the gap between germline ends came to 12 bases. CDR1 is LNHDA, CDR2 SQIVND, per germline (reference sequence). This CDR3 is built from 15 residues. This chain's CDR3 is CASSIRGRTNQPQHF. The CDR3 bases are TGTGCCAGTAGTATTCGAGGCAGAACCAATCAGCCCCAGCATTTT. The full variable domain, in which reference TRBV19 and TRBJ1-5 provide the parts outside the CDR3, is DGGITQSPKYLFRKEGQNVTLSCEQNLNHDAMYWYRQDPGQGLRLIYYSQIVNDFQKGDIAEGYSVSREKKESFPLTVTSAQKNPTAFYLCASSIRGRTNQPQHFGDGTRLSIL.

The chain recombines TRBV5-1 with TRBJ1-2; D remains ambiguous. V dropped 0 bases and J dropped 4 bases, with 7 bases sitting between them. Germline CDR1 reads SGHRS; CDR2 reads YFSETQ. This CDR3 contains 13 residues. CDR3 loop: CASSLVGSYGYTF. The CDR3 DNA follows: TGCGCCAGCAGCTTGGTAGGGAGCTATGGCTACACCTTC.

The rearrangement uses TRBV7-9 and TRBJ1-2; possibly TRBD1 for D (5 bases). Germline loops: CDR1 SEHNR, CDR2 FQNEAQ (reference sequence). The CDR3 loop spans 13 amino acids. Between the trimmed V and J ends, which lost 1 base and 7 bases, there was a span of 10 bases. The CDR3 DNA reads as TGTGCCAGCAGCTTAGTAGGGGTGGCTGGCTACACCTTC. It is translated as CASSLVGVAGYTF.

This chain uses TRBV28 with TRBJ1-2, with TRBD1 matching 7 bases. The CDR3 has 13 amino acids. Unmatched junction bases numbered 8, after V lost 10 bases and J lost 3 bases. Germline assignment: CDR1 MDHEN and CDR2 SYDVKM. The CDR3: CATLDRRDYGYTF. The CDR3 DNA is TGTGCCACCCTGGACAGGAGGGACTATGGCTACACCTTC.

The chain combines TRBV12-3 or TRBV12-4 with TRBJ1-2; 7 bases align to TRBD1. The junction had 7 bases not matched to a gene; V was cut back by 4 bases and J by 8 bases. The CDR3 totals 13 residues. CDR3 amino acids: CASSSQGLHGYTF. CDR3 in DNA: TGTGCCAGCAGTTCACAGGGGTTACACGGCTACACCTTC.